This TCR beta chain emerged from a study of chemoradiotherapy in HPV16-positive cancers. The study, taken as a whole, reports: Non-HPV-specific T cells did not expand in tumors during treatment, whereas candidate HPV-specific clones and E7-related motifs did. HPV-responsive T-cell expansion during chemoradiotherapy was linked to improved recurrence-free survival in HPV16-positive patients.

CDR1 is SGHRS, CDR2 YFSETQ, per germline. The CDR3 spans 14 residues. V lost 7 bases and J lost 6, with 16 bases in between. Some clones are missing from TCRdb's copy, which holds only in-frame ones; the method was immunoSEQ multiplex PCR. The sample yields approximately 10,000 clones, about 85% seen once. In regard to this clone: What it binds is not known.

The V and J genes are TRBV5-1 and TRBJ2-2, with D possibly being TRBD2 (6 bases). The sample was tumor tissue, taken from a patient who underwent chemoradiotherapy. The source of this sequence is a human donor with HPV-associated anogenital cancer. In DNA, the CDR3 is TGCGCCAGCTGCTCCGGGGGAAGGGCCGGGGAGCTGTTTTTT. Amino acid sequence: CASCSGGRAGELFF.